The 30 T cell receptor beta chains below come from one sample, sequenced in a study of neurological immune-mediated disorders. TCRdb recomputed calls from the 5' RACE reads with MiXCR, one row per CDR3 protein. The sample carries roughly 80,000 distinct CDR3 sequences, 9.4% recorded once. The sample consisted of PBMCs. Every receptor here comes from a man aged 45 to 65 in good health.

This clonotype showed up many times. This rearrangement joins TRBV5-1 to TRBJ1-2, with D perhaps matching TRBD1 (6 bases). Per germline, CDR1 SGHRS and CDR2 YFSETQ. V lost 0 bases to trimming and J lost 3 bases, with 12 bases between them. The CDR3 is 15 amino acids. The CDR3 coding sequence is TGCGCCAGCAGCTTGGCCGGGGGCCTCGACTATGGCTACACCTTC. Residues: CASSLAGGLDYGYTF.

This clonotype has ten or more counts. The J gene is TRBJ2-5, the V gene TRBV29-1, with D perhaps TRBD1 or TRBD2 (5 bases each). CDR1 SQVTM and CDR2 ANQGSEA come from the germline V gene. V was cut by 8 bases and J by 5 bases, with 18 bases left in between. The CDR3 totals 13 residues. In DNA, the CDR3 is TGCAGCACTCCTAGGGGACCTCGGGAGACCCAGTACTTC. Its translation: CSTPRGPRETQYF.

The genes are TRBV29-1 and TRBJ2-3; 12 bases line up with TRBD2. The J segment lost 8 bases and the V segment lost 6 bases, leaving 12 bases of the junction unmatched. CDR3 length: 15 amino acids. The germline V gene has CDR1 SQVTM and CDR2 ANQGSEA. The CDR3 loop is CSVQTSGSVLGTQYF. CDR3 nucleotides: TGCAGCGTGCAGACTAGCGGGAGTGTTTTGGGTACGCAGTATTTT.

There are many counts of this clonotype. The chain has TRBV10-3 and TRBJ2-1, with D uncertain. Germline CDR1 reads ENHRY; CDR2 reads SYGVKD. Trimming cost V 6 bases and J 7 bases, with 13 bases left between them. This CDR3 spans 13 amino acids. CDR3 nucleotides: TGTGCCATCAGCTCCGATGGGCAAAATGAGCAGTTCTTC. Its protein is CAISSDGQNEQFF.

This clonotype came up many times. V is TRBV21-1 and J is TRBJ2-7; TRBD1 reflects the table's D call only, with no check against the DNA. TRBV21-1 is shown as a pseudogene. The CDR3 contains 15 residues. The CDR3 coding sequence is TGTGCCAGCAGCAAAGAGTGGGACAGCTCCTACGAGCAGTACTTC. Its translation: CASSKEWDSSYEQYF.

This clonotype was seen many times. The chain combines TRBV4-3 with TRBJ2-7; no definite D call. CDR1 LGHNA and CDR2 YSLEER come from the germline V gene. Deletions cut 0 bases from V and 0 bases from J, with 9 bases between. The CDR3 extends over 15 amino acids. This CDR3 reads CASSQDVELSYEQYF. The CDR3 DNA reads TGCGCCAGCAGCCAAGACGTAGAGCTCTCCTACGAGCAGTACTTC.

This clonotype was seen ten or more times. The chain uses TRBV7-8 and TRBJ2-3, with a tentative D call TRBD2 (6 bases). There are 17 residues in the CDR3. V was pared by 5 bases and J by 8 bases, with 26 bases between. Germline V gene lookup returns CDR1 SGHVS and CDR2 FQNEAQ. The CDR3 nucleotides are TGTGCCAGCAGCCTTTGGACGGTGGATGGAGGGTACGTTACGCAGTATTTT. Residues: CASSLWTVDGGYVTQYF.

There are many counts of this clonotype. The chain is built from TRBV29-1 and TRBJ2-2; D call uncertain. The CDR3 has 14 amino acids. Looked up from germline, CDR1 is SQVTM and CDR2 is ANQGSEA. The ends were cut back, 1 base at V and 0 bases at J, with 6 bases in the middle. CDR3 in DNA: TGCAGCGTTGAAGGGCCACCGAACACCGGGGAGCTGTTTTTT. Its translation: CSVEGPPNTGELFF.

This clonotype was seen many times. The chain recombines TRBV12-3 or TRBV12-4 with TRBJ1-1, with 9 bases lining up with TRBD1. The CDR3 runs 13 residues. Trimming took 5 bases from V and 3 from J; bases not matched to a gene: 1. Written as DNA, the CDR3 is TGTGCCAGCAGTCGACAGGGGGACACTGAAGCTTTCTTT. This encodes CASSRQGDTEAFF.

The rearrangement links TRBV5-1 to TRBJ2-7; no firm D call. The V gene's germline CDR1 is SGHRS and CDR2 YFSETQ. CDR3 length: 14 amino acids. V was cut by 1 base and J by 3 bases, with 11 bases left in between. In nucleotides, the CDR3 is TGCGCCAGCAGCTTGAGGAGCACCTACTACGAGCAGTACTTC. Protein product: CASSLRSTYYEQYF.

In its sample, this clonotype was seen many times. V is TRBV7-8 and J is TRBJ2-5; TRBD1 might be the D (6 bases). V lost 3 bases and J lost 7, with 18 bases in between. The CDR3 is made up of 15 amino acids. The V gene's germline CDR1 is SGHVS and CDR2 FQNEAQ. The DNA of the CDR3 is TGTGCCAGCAGCTTGTCGCAGGGGTCGGCGGGGACCCAGTACTTC. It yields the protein CASSLSQGSAGTQYF.

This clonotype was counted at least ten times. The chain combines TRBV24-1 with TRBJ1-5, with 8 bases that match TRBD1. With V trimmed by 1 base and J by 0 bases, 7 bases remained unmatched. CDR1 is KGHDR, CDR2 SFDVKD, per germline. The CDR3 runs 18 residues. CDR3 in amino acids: CATSDFWDRRYSNQPQHF. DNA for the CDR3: TGTGCCACCAGTGATTTTTGGGACAGGCGATATAGCAATCAGCCCCAGCATTTT.

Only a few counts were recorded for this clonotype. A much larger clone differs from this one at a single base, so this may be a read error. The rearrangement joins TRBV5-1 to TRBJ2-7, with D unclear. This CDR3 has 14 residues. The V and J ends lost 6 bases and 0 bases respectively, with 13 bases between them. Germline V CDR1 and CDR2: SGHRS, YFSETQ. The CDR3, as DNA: TGCGCCAGCAAAGAGTTTCTCGCCTCCTACGAGCAGTACTTC. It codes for CASKEFLASYEQYF. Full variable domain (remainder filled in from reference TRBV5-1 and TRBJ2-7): KAGVTQTPRYLIKTRGQQVTLSCSPISGHRSVSWYQQTPGQGLQFLFEYFSETQRNKGNFPGRFSGRQFSNSRSEMNVSTLELGDSALYLCASKEFLASYEQYFGPGTRLTVT.

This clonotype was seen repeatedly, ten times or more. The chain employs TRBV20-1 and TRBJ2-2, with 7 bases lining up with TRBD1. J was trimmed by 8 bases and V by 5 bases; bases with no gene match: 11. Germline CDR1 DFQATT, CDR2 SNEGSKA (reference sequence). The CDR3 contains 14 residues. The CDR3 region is CSAYPGQFKGELFF. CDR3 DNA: TGCAGTGCTTATCCGGGACAGTTTAAGGGGGAGCTGTTTTTT.

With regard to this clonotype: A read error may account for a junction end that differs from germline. CDR3 sequence: CASSVGSSGRNEPFF. The CDR3 coding sequence is TGTGCCAGCAGCGTCGGGTCTAGCGGGAGAAATGAGCCGTTCTTC. The genes are TRBV9 and TRBJ2-1; the match to TRBD2 covers 10 bases. Germline V CDR1 and CDR2: SGDLS, YYNGEE. This CDR3 region has 15 residues. Full variable domain (outside the CDR3, taken from reference TRBV9 and TRBJ2-1): DSGVTQTPKHLITATGQRVTLRCSPRSGDLSVYWYQQSLDQGLQFLIQYYNGEERAKGNILERFSAQQFPDLHSELNLSSLELGDSALYFCASSVGSSGRNEPFFGPGTRLTVL.

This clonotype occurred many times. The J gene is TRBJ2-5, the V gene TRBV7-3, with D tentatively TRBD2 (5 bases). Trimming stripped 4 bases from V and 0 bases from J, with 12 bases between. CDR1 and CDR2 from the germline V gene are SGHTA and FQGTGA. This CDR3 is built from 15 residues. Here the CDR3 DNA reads TGTGCCAGCAGCTCGTCGACTACACACCAAGAGACCCAGTACTTC. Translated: CASSSSTTHQETQYF.

CDR3 DNA sequence: TGTGCCAGCTTCCCGGGGGCCGCTAGAGATACGCAGTATTTT. Its protein is CASFPGAARDTQYF. The chain recombines TRBV18 with TRBJ2-3; D is perhaps TRBD1 or TRBD2 (6 bases each). The CDR3 sequence is 14 residues long. Trimming removed 7 bases at V and 5 bases at J, with 16 bases between. CDR1 is KGHSH, CDR2 LQKENI, per germline.

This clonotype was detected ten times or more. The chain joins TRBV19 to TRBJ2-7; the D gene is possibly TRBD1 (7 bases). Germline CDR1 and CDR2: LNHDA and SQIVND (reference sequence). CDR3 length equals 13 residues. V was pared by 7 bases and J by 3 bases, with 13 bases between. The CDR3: CASTPGGSYEQYF. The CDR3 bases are TGTGCCAGTACCCCAGGGGGGAGCTACGAGCAGTACTTC. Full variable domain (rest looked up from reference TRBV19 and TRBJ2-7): DGGITQSPKYLFRKEGQNVTLSCEQNLNHDAMYWYRQDPGQGLRLIYYSQIVNDFQKGDIAEGYSVSREKKESFPLTVTSAQKNPTAFYLCASTPGGSYEQYFGPGTRLTVT.

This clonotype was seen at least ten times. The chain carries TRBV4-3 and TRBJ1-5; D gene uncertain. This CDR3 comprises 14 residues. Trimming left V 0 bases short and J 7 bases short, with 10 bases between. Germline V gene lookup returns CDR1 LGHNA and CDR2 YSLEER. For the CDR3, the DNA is TGCGCCAGCAGCCAAGACCGGGCAGCCCAGCCCCAGCATTTT. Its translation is CASSQDRAAQPQHF.

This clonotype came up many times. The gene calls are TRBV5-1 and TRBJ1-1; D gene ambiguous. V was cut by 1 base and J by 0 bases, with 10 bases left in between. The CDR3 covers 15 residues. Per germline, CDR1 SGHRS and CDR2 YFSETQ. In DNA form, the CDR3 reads TGCGCCAGCAGCTTGAGGGCCTATATGAACACTGAAGCTTTCTTT. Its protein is CASSLRAYMNTEAFF.

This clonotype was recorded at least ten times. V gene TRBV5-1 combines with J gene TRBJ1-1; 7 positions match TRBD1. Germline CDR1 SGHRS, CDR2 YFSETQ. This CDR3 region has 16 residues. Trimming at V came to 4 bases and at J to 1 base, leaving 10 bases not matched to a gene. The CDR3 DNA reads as TGCGCCAGCAGCACCCGTGACAGGGATACGAACACTGAAGCTTTCTTT. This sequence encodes CASSTRDRDTNTEAFF.

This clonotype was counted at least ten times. In DNA form, the CDR3 reads TGCAGTGCAACCTCCCCCGGGGCTGACTATGGCTACACCTTC. Translating it yields CSATSPGADYGYTF. V and J are TRBV20-1 and TRBJ1-2; D perhaps matches TRBD1 (5 bases). CDR3 length equals 14 residues. With 6 bases removed from V and 3 bases from J, the gap between germline ends came to 17 bases. The germline CDR1 and CDR2 sequences are DFQATT and SNEGSKA (reference sequence).

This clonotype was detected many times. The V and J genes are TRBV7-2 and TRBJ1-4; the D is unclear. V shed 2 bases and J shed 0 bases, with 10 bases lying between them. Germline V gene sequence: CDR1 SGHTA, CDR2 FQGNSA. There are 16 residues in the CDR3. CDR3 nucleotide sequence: TGTGCCAGCAGCTTAAGCGGACGGGCAACTAATGAAAAACTGTTTTTT. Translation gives CASSLSGRATNEKLFF.

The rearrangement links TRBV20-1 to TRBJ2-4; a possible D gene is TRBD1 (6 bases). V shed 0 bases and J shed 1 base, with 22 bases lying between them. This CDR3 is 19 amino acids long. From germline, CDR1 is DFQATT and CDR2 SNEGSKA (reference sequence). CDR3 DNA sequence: TGCAGTGCTAGAGATAGGGCAGGGCCAAGCCAGGGGGCCAAAAACATTCAGTACTTC. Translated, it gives CSARDRAGPSQGAKNIQYF.

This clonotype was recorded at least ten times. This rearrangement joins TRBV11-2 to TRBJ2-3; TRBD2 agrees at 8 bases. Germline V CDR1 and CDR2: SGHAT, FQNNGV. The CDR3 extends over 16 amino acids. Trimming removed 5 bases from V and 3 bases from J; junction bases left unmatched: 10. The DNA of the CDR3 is TGTGCCAGCAGCCCCCGAGCGGGAGAGAGGACAGATACGCAGTATTTT. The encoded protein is CASSPRAGERTDTQYF.

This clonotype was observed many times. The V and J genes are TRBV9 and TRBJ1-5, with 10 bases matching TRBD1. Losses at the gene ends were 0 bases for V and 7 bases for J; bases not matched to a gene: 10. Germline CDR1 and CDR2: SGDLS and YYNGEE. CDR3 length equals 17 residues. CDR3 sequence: CASSVEWGTGVTQPQHF. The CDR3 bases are TGTGCCAGCAGCGTAGAATGGGGGACAGGGGTCACCCAGCCCCAGCATTTT.

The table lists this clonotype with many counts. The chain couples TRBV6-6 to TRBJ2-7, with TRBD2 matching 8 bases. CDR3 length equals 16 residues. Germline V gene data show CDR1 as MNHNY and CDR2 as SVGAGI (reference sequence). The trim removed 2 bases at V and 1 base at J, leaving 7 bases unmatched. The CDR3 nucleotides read TGTGCCAGCAGTTACCCAGTAGCGGGGACTTCCTACGAGCAGTACTTC. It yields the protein CASSYPVAGTSYEQYF.

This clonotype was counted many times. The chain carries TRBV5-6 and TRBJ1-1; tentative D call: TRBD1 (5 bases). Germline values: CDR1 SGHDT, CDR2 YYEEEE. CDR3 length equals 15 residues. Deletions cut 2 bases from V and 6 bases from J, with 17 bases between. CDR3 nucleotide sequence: TGTGCCAGCAGCTTCTTGAGGTCCTGGGACGCTGAAGCTTTCTTT. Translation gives CASSFLRSWDAEAFF.

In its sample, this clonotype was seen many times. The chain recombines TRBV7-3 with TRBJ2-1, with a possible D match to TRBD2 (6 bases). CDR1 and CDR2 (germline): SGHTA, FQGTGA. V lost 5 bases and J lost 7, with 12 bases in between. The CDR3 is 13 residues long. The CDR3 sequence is CASSPPGANEQFF. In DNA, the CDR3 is TGTGCCAGCAGCCCGCCGGGAGCGAATGAGCAGTTCTTC.

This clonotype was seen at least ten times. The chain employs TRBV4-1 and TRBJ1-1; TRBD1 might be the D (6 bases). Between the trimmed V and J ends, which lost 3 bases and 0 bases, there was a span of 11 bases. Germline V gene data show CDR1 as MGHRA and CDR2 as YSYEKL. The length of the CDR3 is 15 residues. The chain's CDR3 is CASSQTGSMNTEAFF. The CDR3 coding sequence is TGCGCCAGCAGCCAGACAGGCTCCATGAACACTGAAGCTTTCTTT.